The 21 T cell receptor beta chains below come from one sample, sequenced in a study of cytomegalovirus exposure and HLA in healthy donors. The PCR employed 60 Vbeta primers together with 13 Jbeta primers. Produced via immunoSEQ multiplex PCR; TCRdb's table is partial and in-frame only. The data hold more than 95,000 clones, with 60% to 80% observed a single time. The sequenced sample consisted of PBMCs. These receptors came from a man aged 55 to 70 in good health and CMV-seropositive.

This clone has just a few counts. V and J are TRBV6-4 and TRBJ2-3; 15 nucleotides agree with TRBD2. V was pared by 6 bases and J by 1 base, with 5 bases of the junction left unmatched. The CDR3 covers 17 residues. CDR1 and CDR2 from the germline V gene are MRHNA and SNTAGT. CDR3 sequence (DNA): TGTGCCAGCAGACGGACTAGCGGGGGGGCCGGCACAGATACGCAGTATTTT. Encoded protein: CASRRTSGGAGTDTQYF.

The genes are TRBV5-1 and TRBJ2-7; D perhaps matches TRBD2 (7 bases). V was cut by 1 base and J by 4 bases, with 12 bases left in between. The germline V gene has CDR1 SGHRS and CDR2 YFSETQ. The CDR3 is 14 amino acids. The DNA of the CDR3 is TGCGCCAGCAGCTTGTGGGGGGGGGCATACGAGCAGTACTTC. It is translated as CASSLWGGAYEQYF.

V is TRBV18 and J is TRBJ2-4; D possibly corresponds to TRBD2 (5 bases). This CDR3 has 15 amino acids. CDR1 and CDR2 from the germline V gene are KGHSH and LQKENI. V was shortened by 0 bases and J by 6 bases, with 12 bases between the two germline ends. The CDR3 nucleotides are TGTGCCAGCTCACCACCCGAAGGACTCGGAAACATTCAGTACTTC. Amino acids: CASSPPEGLGNIQYF.

The CDR3: CATSSEGAADTQYF. DNA for the CDR3: TGTGCCACCAGCAGCGAGGGGGCTGCAGATACGCAGTATTTT. V gene TRBV15 combines with J gene TRBJ2-3; TRBD1 aligns across 7 bases. The CDR3 contains 14 residues. With V trimmed by 3 bases and J by 4 bases, 4 bases remained unmatched. Germline values: CDR1 LNHNV, CDR2 YYDKDF (reference sequence).

The chain uses TRBV10-2 and TRBJ1-2; 9 bases match TRBD1. CDR1 and CDR2 from the germline V gene are WSHSY and SAAADI. The CDR3 spans 12 residues. After removal of 7 bases from V and 6 bases from J, the junction contained 3 bases not matched to a gene. The CDR3 spells CASTGTGNGYTF. CDR3 nucleotide sequence: TGCGCCAGCACCGGGACAGGGAATGGCTACACCTTC.

J is TRBJ2-3 and V is TRBV11-3; 11 bases match TRBD2. The ends lost 5 bases at V and 1 base at J; junction bases unmatched: 2. Per germline, CDR1 SGHNT and CDR2 YENEEA. The CDR3 spans 15 residues. The CDR3: CASSLLAGGTDTQYF. CDR3 DNA sequence: TGTGCCAGCAGCCTACTAGCGGGGGGCACAGATACGCAGTATTTT.

The rearrangement links TRBV5-6 to TRBJ1-1; D may be TRBD1 (6 bases). V was pared by 3 bases and J by 3 bases, with 12 bases between. Germline V lookup: CDR1 SGHDT, CDR2 YYEEEE. This CDR3 has 14 residues. CDR3 protein: CASSYKGQDTEAFF. DNA for the CDR3: TGTGCCAGCAGCTATAAGGGACAAGACACTGAAGCTTTCTTT.

This clone was recorded once. V and J are TRBV13 and TRBJ1-4; 9 bases agree with TRBD1. Trimming at V came to 2 bases and at J to 7 bases, leaving 5 bases not matched to a gene. Germline CDR1 PRHDT, CDR2 FYEKMQ (reference sequence). The CDR3 totals 15 residues. CDR3 bases: TGTGCCAGCAGCTTATGGACAGGGGCAGGTGAAAAACTGTTTTTT. This encodes CASSLWTGAGEKLFF.

V usage is TRBV7-2 and J usage is TRBJ1-2; TRBD1 matches 7 bases. The germline V gene has CDR1 SGHTA and CDR2 FQGNSA. The CDR3 is 15 amino acids. V lost 0 bases to trimming and J lost 10 bases; unmatched junction nucleotides: 11. The CDR3 sequence: CASSLAGDRVPSYTF. The CDR3 coding sequence is TGTGCCAGCAGCTTAGCTGGGGACAGAGTCCCTTCCTACACCTTC.

The chain joins TRBV6-1 to TRBJ1-5; tentatively, D is TRBD1 (6 bases). The ends were cut back, 7 bases at V and 4 bases at J, with 11 bases in the middle. The CDR3 has 13 residues. Per the germline V gene, CDR1 is MNHNS and CDR2 is SASEGT. The CDR3 region has the DNA TGTGCCAGCATTCGACAGGCTAATCAGCCCCAGCATTTT. This sequence encodes CASIRQANQPQHF.

V gene TRBV9 combines with J gene TRBJ2-3; 14 nucleotides match TRBD2. There are 19 residues in the CDR3. Germline loops: CDR1 SGDLS, CDR2 YYNGEE. Losses at the gene ends were 2 bases for V and 4 bases for J; bases not matched to a gene: 12. The CDR3 is CASSVGLAGGRGKSDTQYF. CDR3 coding DNA: TGTGCCAGCAGCGTCGGACTAGCGGGGGGCCGGGGGAAATCAGATACGCAGTATTTT.

The V and J genes are TRBV5-1 and TRBJ2-7; TRBD2 matches at 13 bases. Trimming at V came to 3 bases and at J to 9 bases, leaving 12 bases not matched to a gene. The CDR3 is 16 residues long. In germline, CDR1 is SGHRS, CDR2 YFSETQ. The DNA for the CDR3 is TGCGCCAGCAGCTCAAACACCGGGACTAGCGGGGACGGGCAGTACTTC. Protein: CASSSNTGTSGDGQYF.

The chain has TRBV15 and TRBJ2-1; D may be TRBD1 (6 bases). This CDR3 is 13 amino acids long. V was shortened by 5 bases and J by 9 bases, with 14 bases between the two germline ends. Germline assignment: CDR1 LNHNV and CDR2 YYDKDF (reference sequence). CDR3 in DNA: TGTGCCACCAGCGTGGGGGCCGGGGTTGAGCAGTTCTTC. It codes for CATSVGAGVEQFF. Variable domain in full (rest from reference TRBV15 and TRBJ2-1): DAMVIQNPRYQVTQFGKPVTLSCSQTLNHNVMYWYQQKSSQAPKLLFHYYDKDFNNEADTPDNFQSRRPNTSFCFLDIRSPGLGDTAMYLCATSVGAGVEQFFGPGTRLTVL.

The chain uses TRBV28 and TRBJ2-7; TRBD2 is a possible D gene (6 bases). This CDR3 has 15 residues. From germline, CDR1 is MDHEN and CDR2 SYDVKM. Trimming shortened V by 6 bases and J by 0 bases, and 15 bases separated the two germline ends. CDR3 in DNA: TGTGCCAGCAGCCCAAGGCTGACTAGCTCCTACGAGCAGTACTTC. It is translated as CASSPRLTSSYEQYF.

CDR3 coding DNA: TGTGCCAGCAGCTTAGATGGTAGCGGGGGCTACAATGAGCAGTTCTTC. Residues: CASSLDGSGGYNEQFF. The genes are TRBV13 and TRBJ2-1, with 9 bases lining up with TRBD2. The V segment lost 1 base and the J segment 3 bases; nucleotides outside the gene matches: 4. The germline CDR1 and CDR2 sequences are PRHDT and FYEKMQ (reference sequence). This CDR3 contains 16 residues.

The chain carries TRBV10-3 and TRBJ1-1; D gene uncertain. This CDR3 contains 14 residues. CDR1 and CDR2 from the germline V gene are ENHRY and SYGVKD. Trimming pared 2 bases from V and 1 base from J, leaving 8 bases between. The CDR3 DNA reads TGTGCCATCAGTGAGGGCCGGGGGAACACTGAAGCTTTCTTT. Protein: CAISEGRGNTEAFF.

The chain employs TRBV7-7 and TRBJ2-2, with D possibly matching TRBD1 (6 bases). Looked up from germline, CDR1 is SSHAT and CDR2 is FNYEAQ (reference sequence). The length of the CDR3 is 15 residues. V was cut by 4 bases and J by 0 bases, with 9 bases left in between. CDR3 sequence (DNA): TGTGCCAGCAGCTCGACAGGCTCGAACACCGGGGAGCTGTTTTTT. Protein product: CASSSTGSNTGELFF.

The chain employs TRBV11-2 and TRBJ2-3, with 12 bases lining up with TRBD2. V lost 5 bases, J lost 5 bases, and 5 bases stayed unmatched. There are 15 residues in the CDR3. Germline V gene sequence: CDR1 SGHAT, CDR2 FQNNGV. The CDR3 spells CASSLLAGGKDTQYF. CDR3 coding DNA: TGTGCCAGCAGCCTCCTAGCGGGGGGGAAAGATACGCAGTATTTT.

To note about this clone: Mismatch with germline at one junction end may stem from a read error. The chain is built from TRBV7-9 and TRBJ1-6; D is possibly TRBD1 (6 bases). This CDR3 comprises 18 residues. CDR1 is SEHNR, CDR2 FQNEAQ, per germline (reference sequence). Here the CDR3 DNA reads TGTTCCAGCAGCTTAGTTCTTGGGGACATCTCCTATAATTCACCCCTCCACTTT. Its translation is CSSSLVLGDISYNSPLHF. Drawing the rest from reference TRBV7-9 and TRBJ1-6, the complete variable domain is DTGVSQNPRHKITKRGQNVTFRCDPISEHNRLYWYRQTLGQGPEFLTYFQNEAQLEKSRLLSDRFSAERPKGSFSTLEIQRTEQGDSAMYLCSSSLVLGDISYNSPLHFGNGTRLTVT.

The chain joins TRBV11-1 to TRBJ2-6; TRBD1 matches 11 bases. There are 18 residues in the CDR3. Unmatched junction bases numbered 10, after V lost 9 bases and J lost 0 bases. Per the germline V gene, CDR1 is SGHAT and CDR2 is FQDESV (reference sequence). The CDR3 reads CASSMDRGPISGANVLTF. The CDR3 DNA sequence: TGTGCCAGTTCCATGGACAGGGGGCCTATCTCTGGGGCCAACGTCCTGACTTTC. Supplemented by reference TRBV11-1 and TRBJ2-6, the full variable domain reads EAEVAQSPRYKITEKSQAVAFWCDPISGHATLYWYRQILGQGPELLVQFQDESVVDDSQLPKDRFSAERLKGVDSTLKIQPAELGDSAMYLCASSMDRGPISGANVLTFGAGSRLTVL.

This chain uses TRBV19 with TRBJ2-3; D perhaps matches TRBD2 (6 bases). V dropped 1 base and J dropped 6 bases, with 8 bases sitting between them. Germline CDR1 and CDR2: LNHDA and SQIVND (reference sequence). This CDR3 is 13 amino acids long. The CDR3 DNA reads as TGTGCCAGTAGTATAGCCGGAGGGGATACGCAGTATTTT. Residues: CASSIAGGDTQYF.